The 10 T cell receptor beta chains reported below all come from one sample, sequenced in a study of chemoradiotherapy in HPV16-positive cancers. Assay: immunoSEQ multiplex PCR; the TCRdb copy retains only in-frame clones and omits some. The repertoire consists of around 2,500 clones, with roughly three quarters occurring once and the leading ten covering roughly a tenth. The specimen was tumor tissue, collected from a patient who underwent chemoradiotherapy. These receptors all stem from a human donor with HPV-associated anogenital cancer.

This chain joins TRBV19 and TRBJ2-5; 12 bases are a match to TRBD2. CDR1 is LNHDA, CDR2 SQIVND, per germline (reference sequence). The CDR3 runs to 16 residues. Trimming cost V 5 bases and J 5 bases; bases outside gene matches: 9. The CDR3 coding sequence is TGTGCCAGTAGTGGGGCTAGCGGGAGGGCCGTTGAGACCCAGTACTTC. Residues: CASSGASGRAVETQYF.

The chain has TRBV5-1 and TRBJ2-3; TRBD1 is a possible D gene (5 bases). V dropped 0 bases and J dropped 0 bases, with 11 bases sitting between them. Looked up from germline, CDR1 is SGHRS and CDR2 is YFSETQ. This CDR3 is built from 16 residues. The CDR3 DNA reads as TGCGCCAGCAGCTTGGAAGGGGATACTAGCACAGATACGCAGTATTTT. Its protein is CASSLEGDTSTDTQYF.

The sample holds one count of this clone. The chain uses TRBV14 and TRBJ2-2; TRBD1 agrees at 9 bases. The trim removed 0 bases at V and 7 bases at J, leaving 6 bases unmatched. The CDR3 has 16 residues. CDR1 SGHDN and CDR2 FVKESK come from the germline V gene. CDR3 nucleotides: TGTGCCAGCAGCCAAGATAAGGGGACAGGGCTCGGGGAGCTGTTTTTT. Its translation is CASSQDKGTGLGELFF.

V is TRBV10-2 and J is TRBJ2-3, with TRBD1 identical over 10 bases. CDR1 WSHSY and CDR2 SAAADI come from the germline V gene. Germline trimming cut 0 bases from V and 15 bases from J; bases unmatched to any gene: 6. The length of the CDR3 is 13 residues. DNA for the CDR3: TGCGCCAGCAGTGAGTCGAGCCGGACAGGGGGATATTTT. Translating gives CASSESSRTGGYF.

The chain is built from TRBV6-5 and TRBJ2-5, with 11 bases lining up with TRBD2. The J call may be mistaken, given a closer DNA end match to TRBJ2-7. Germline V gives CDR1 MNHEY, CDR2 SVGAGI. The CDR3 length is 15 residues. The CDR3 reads CASSSIAGGPDEQYF. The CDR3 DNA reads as TGTGCCAGCAGTTCCATAGCGGGAGGGCCCGACGAGCAGTACTTC.

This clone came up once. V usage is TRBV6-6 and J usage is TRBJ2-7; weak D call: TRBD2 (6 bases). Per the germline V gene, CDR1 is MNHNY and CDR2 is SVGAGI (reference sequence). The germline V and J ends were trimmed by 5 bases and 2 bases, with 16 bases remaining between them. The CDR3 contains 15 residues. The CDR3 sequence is CASSIGYGGPYEQYF. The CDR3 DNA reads TGTGCCAGCAGTATTGGGTACGGGGGTCCCTACGAGCAGTACTTC.

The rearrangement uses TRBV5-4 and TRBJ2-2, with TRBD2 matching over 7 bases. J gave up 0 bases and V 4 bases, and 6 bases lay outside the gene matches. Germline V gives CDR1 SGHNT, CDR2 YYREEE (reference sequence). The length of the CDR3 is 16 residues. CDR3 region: CASSRERGANTGELFF. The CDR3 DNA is TGTGCCAGCAGCAGGGAGCGGGGAGCGAACACCGGGGAGCTGTTTTTT.

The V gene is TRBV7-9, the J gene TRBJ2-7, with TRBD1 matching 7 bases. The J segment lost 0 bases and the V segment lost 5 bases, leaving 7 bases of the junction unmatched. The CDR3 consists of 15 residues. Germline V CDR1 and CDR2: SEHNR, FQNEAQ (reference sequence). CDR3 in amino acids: CASSLGTANSYEQYF. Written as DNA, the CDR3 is TGTGCCAGCAGCCTGGGGACAGCAAACTCCTACGAGCAGTACTTC.

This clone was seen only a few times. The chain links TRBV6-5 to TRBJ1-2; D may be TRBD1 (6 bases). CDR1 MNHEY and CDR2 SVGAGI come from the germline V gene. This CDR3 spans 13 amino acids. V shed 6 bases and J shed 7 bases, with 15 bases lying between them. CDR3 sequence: CASSPGTQGGYTF. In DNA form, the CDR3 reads TGTGCCAGCAGCCCCGGGACACAGGGTGGCTACACCTTC.

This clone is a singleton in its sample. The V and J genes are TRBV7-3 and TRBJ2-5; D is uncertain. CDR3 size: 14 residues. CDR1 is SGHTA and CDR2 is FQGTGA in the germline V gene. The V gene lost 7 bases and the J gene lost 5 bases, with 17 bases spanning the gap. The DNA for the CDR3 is TGTGCCAGCACCGATGGTCGGGCCTGGGAGACCCAGTACTTC. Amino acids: CASTDGRAWETQYF.